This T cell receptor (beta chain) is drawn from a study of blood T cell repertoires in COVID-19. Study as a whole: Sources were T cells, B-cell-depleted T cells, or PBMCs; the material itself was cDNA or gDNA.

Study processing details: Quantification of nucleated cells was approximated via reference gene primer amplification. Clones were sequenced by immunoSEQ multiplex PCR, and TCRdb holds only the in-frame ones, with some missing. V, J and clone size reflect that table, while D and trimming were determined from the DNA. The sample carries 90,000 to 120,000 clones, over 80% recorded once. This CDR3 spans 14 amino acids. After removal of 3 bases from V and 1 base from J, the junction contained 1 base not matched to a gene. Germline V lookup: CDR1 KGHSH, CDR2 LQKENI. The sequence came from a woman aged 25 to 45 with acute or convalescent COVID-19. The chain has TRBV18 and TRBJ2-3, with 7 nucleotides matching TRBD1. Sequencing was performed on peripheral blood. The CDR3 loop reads CASSPGQGTDTQYF. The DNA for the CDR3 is TGTGCCAGCTCACCTGGACAGGGCACAGATACGCAGTATTTT.